These 4 T cell receptor beta chains originate from one sample sequenced in a study of T-cell memory formation after mild COVID-19. Via MiXCR, TCRdb re-called the 5' RACE reads, giving one row per CDR3 protein. Seen here are roughly 600,000 distinct CDR3 sequences, over 15% observed once, and the top ten hold 9.5% to 15%. Sample: PBMCs or a T cell subset sorted from them (not recorded which). These receptors were taken from an adult woman who had mild COVID-19 (a few samples of this study predate the infection). Cell type and time point are not known.

The chain uses TRBV27 and TRBJ1-5; D gene ambiguous. In germline, CDR1 is MNHEY, CDR2 SMNVEV (reference sequence). This CDR3 is 13 amino acids long. V was clipped by 3 bases and J by 1 base, with 4 bases between them. Here the CDR3 DNA reads TGTGCCAGCAGTTTCCAGAGCAATCAGCCCCAGCATTTT. Protein: CASSFQSNQPQHF.

This clonotype was seen a few times. This rearrangement joins TRBV9 to TRBJ2-1, with TRBD2 matching 11 bases. This CDR3 is 16 amino acids long. The germline V gene encodes CDR1 SGDLS and CDR2 YYNGEE. V shed 4 bases, J shed 3 bases, and the junction held 6 bases outside the gene matches. This CDR3 reads CASSPTSGRNYNEQFF. Written as DNA, the CDR3 is TGTGCCAGCAGCCCTACTAGCGGGAGAAACTACAATGAGCAGTTCTTC.

The J gene is TRBJ1-1, the V gene TRBV5-1; 9 nucleotides agree with TRBD1. V lost 4 bases, J lost 5 bases, and 9 bases stayed unmatched. From germline, CDR1 is SGHRS and CDR2 YFSETQ. The CDR3 consists of 15 residues. The DNA for the CDR3 is TGCGCCAGCAGCGTGGACAGGGGAAGTAGGACTGAAGCTTTCTTT. This translates into CASSVDRGSRTEAFF.

This clonotype was counted at least ten times. The genes are TRBV20-1 and TRBJ2-2; 11 bases are shared with TRBD2. After removal of 3 bases from V and 5 bases from J, the junction contained 5 bases not matched to a gene. Germline assignment: CDR1 DFQATT and CDR2 SNEGSKA (reference sequence). This CDR3 has 15 amino acids. CDR3 in DNA: TGCAGTGCTAGTTGGCTAGCGGGAGGAACCGGGGAGCTGTTTTTT. It specifies CSASWLAGGTGELFF.